The clone carrying this TCR beta chain has just a few counts. Its antigen is unknown. The source of the sample is a study of post-analysis software for immune sequencing data. Study results and limitations: Compared with controls, patients had more of about 5 TRBV segments, including TRBV5-6, TRBV5-1 and TRBV20-1.

Tagging with unique molecular identifiers was a feature of the TCR beta cDNA libraries. One entry per CDR3 protein, called by TCRdb with MiXCR from the PCR reads. The profile shows hundreds of thousands of distinct CDR3 sequences, approximately 60% of them singletons. The CDR3 is 17 amino acids. CDR1 SGHTA and CDR2 FQGNSA come from the germline V gene. The V end lost 1 base, the J end lost 1 base, and 14 bases lay between the germline ends. This TCR came from a girl aged 2-9 years with multiple sclerosis. Sequenced material: blood. The V and J genes are TRBV7-2 and TRBJ2-1; TRBD2 might be the D (7 bases). This chain's CDR3 is CASSLGAGAGSYNEQFF. CDR3 DNA: TGTGCCAGCAGCTTAGGTGCGGGGGCAGGTTCCTACAATGAGCAGTTCTTC. The full variable domain, in which reference TRBV7-2 and TRBJ2-1 provide the parts outside the CDR3, is GAGVSQSPSNKVTEKGKDVELRCDPISGHTALYWYRQSLGQGLEFLIYFQGNSAPDKSGLPSDRFSAERTGGSVSTLTIQRTQQEDSAVYLCASSLGAGAGSYNEQFFGPGTRLTVL.